These T cell receptor beta chains were read from a single sample in a study of graft-versus-host responses after intestinal transplantation. The antigens of these receptors remain unknown. Libraries were prepared by immunoSEQ multiplex PCR; TCRdb keeps only in-frame clonotypes and omits some of them. The sample includes 85,000 to 110,000 clones, approximately 93% of them seen just once. Sequencing used unstimulated CD8+ T cells sorted from spleen or lymph node cells, obtained before intestinal transplant. All receptors come from a human donor who received an intestinal transplant. The CDR3 runs from the conserved cysteine through the conserved F or W. Each record gives: D gene, clone size, V gene, J gene, CDR3 DNA, CDR3 protein. A D gene is named only where the DNA matches it firmly. Clone size is stated in some rows and not others, as once, few, many or a class when expanded.

>-|-|TRBV5-1|TRBJ2-7
TGCGCCAGCAGCTTATTGACAGATCTTTACGACGAGCAGTACTTC
CASSLLTDLYDEQYF
>TRBD1|-|TRBV7-9|TRBJ1-2
TGTGCCAGCAGCTCGGACAGGGAAGACGGCTACACCTTC
CASSSDREDGYTF
>-|once|TRBV2|TRBJ1-2
TGTGCCAGCAGTCCTACAGGAGGCAACTATGGCTACACCTTC
CASSPTGGNYGYTF
>-|once|TRBV13|TRBJ2-7
TGTGCCAGCAGCATGGGGGGCCGCTACGAGCAGTACTTC
CASSMGGRYEQYF
>TRBD2|-|TRBV27|TRBJ2-1
TGTGCCAGCAGTTTAGTAGGCGGGGGGGCTAACAATGAGCAGTTCTTC
CASSLVGGGANNEQFF
>TRBD1|-|TRBV9|TRBJ1-1
TGTGCCAGCCGAACAGGGGAGAACACTGAAGCTTTCTTT
CASRTGENTEAFF
>-|-|TRBV19|TRBJ2-7
TGTGCCAGTAGTATTACAGGGATCTCCTACGAGCAGTACTTC
CASSITGISYEQYF
>-|-|TRBV27|TRBJ2-5
TGTGCCAGCAGTTTATCGTCGGGGCCCCCCGGAGAGACCCAGTACTTC
CASSLSSGPPGETQYF
>-|-|TRBV6-1|TRBJ2-7
TGTGCCAGCAGTGAACAGCTTACCTACGAGCAGTACTTC
CASSEQLTYEQYF
>-|few|TRBV19|TRBJ1-1
TGTGCCAGTAGTATGTCGTGGGCTGAAGCTTTCTTT
CASSMSWAEAFF
>TRBD1|-|TRBV4-1|TRBJ1-6
TGCGCCAGCAGCCAAGTAGGGACAGACCCCTTCAACTATAATTCACCCCTCCACTTT
CASSQVGTDPFNYNSPLHF
>TRBD1|-|TRBV2|TRBJ2-7
TGTGCCAGCAGAGGGACAGGGGGCCACTACGAGCAGTACTTC
CASRGTGGHYEQYF
>-|once|TRBV5-6|TRBJ2-3
TGTGCCAGCAGCTCACGACTAGGCCCAGATACGCAGTATTTT
CASSSRLGPDTQYF
>-|-|TRBV6-5|TRBJ2-2
TGTGCCAGCAGAGACACCGGGGAGCTGTTTTTT
CASRDTGELFF
>-|-|TRBV27|TRBJ1-6
TGTGCCAGCAGTTTATTCGAGGGGTGGGGTTCACCCCTCCACTTT
CASSLFEGWGSPLHF
>TRBD1|-|TRBV27|TRBJ2-7
TGTGCCAGCAGTGTCCTCGGTGGCAGGGGGCTGGGGGAGCAGTACTTC
CASSVLGGRGLGEQYF
>TRBD1|-|TRBV4-1|TRBJ1-2
TGCGCCAGCAGCCCTGGGTCGGGACAGGGAACCCTCGCCTATGGCTACACCTTC
CASSPGSGQGTLAYGYTF
>-|once|TRBV30|TRBJ2-5
TGTGCCTGGGAAGCCGTAGTATCGGAGACCCAGTACTTC
CAWEAVVSETQYF